This entry lists 10 T cell receptor beta chains sequenced from one sample in a study of T-cell reconstitution after alpha-beta-depleted transplantation in children. Unique molecular identifiers were used to barcode this TCRbeta library. TCRdb itself ran the PCR reads through MiXCR, one entry per CDR3 protein. The sample has approximately 490,000 distinct CDR3 sequences; 10% are singletons. The source material was PBMCs, sampled before TCRalphabeta/CD19-depleted stem cell transplant. These TCRs come from a child aged 2 to 10 with inherited bone marrow failure, due to receive a stem cell transplant.

This clonotype was detected only a few times. The J gene is TRBJ2-1, the V gene TRBV12-3 or TRBV12-4; D remains ambiguous. V was trimmed by 5 bases and J by 1 base, leaving 15 bases between them. CDR3 length: 16 amino acids. Here the CDR3 DNA reads TGTGCCAGCAGTGCGACCGAGGTCTGGTCCTACAATGAGCAGTTCTTC. Protein: CASSATEVWSYNEQFF.

The sample holds a few counts of this clonotype. The chain links TRBV27 to TRBJ1-6; 7 bases align to TRBD1. Trimming cost V 5 bases and J 10 bases; bases outside gene matches: 8. There are 14 residues in the CDR3. In germline, CDR1 is MNHEY, CDR2 SMNVEV (reference sequence). The CDR3 is CASSDWDSWSPLHF. DNA of the CDR3: TGTGCCAGCAGTGACTGGGACAGTTGGTCACCCCTCCACTTT.

Many counts were recorded for this clonotype. The chain is built from TRBV4-3 and TRBJ2-3; 9 nucleotides line up with TRBD2. J was trimmed by 3 bases and V by 1 base; bases with no gene match: 8. The CDR3 has 17 amino acids. Germline CDR1 LGHNA, CDR2 YSLEER. CDR3 in amino acids: CASSQGDWREGTDTQYF. In DNA, the CDR3 is TGCGCCAGCAGCCAAGGTGATTGGCGGGAGGGGACAGATACGCAGTATTTT.

This clonotype was observed at least ten times. V usage is TRBV7-8 and J usage is TRBJ2-3, with TRBD2 as a possible D gene (6 bases). Germline CDR1 reads SGHVS; CDR2 reads FQNEAQ. The V and J ends lost 0 bases and 0 bases respectively, with 10 bases between them. This CDR3 has 16 amino acids. The CDR3 spells CASSLARERSTDTQYF. CDR3 in DNA: TGTGCCAGCAGCTTAGCCCGGGAGAGGAGCACAGATACGCAGTATTTT.

This clonotype appeared many times. The rearrangement uses TRBV9 and TRBJ1-1; weak D call: TRBD1 (5 bases). V was pared by 7 bases and J by 3 bases, with 10 bases between. Per germline, CDR1 SGDLS and CDR2 YYNGEE. The CDR3 spans 12 residues. The CDR3 coding sequence is TGTGCCAGCGGTTGGGGGGACACTGAAGCTTTCTTT. This encodes CASGWGDTEAFF.

The CDR3, as DNA: TGTGCCTGGATGCCGTGGGACCCCTACTCTGGGGCCAACGTCCTGACTTTC. Translation gives CAWMPWDPYSGANVLTF. The chain combines TRBV30 with TRBJ2-6, with D perhaps matching TRBD1 or TRBD2 (5 bases each). The germline V gene encodes CDR1 GTSNPN and CDR2 SVGIG (reference sequence). Trimming removed 4 bases at V and 0 bases at J, with 16 bases between. This CDR3 comprises 17 residues.

V gene TRBV6-5 combines with J gene TRBJ2-5; perhaps TRBD1 as D (5 bases). Trimming removed 4 bases from V and 10 bases from J, with 22 bases in between. The CDR3 is 15 amino acids. Germline V CDR1 and CDR2: MNHEY, SVGAGI. The CDR3 spells CASSSKTVLVVGQYF. For the CDR3, the DNA is TGTGCCAGCAGTTCCAAGACAGTCCTCGTCGTTGGCCAGTACTTC.

This clonotype was seen at least ten times. V is TRBV12-3 or TRBV12-4 and J is TRBJ2-7; D is uncertain. There are 11 residues in the CDR3. Between the trimmed V and J ends, which lost 2 bases and 7 bases, there was a span of 6 bases. The CDR3 DNA reads TGTGCCAGCAGTTTAATGTGGGAGCAGTACTTC. It yields the protein CASSLMWEQYF.

This clonotype has a handful of counts. V usage is TRBV27 and J usage is TRBJ2-1, with 7 bases that match TRBD2. The J segment lost 2 bases and the V segment lost 5 bases, leaving 3 bases of the junction unmatched. Germline loops: CDR1 MNHEY, CDR2 SMNVEV (reference sequence). This CDR3 is 14 amino acids long. The CDR3 is CASSIRGAYNEQFF. The DNA for the CDR3 is TGTGCCAGCAGTATCCGGGGGGCCTACAATGAGCAGTTCTTC.

This clonotype came up many times. The chain has TRBV4-2 and TRBJ2-1, with TRBD2 identical over 9 bases. This CDR3 has 17 residues. V trimming: 4 bases; J trimming: 4 bases; junction bases outside the gene matches: 11. Germline V lookup: CDR1 LGHNA, CDR2 YNFKEQ. CDR3 sequence (DNA): TGTGCCAGCAGCCTCGATAGCGGGAGCGTTCCTTACAATGAGCAGTTCTTC. Translating it yields CASSLDSGSVPYNEQFF.